The sequence of this TCR beta chain was determined in a study of CD8+ T cells in alopecia areata. Background on the study: Twice a day, 5 to 10 mg of oral tofacitinib was administered to treated patients.

The treatment is: oral pan-JAK inhibitor, 5-10 mg twice daily. Patients with alopecia areata provided lesional scalp punch biopsies as well as peripheral blood. On this clone itself: No antigen is known for it.

Study-level results: While patients received tofacitinib, many expanded lesional clones remained present in scalp and blood.

The sequencing template was cDNA reverse transcribed from extracted RNA. Using immunoSEQ multiplex PCR, the repertoire was profiled, and TCRdb retains in-frame clones only, with some absent. Among some 170,000 clones listed, 58% were seen once. Looked up from germline, CDR1 is KGHSH and CDR2 is LQKENI. The CDR3 contains 15 residues. The ends lost 1 base at V and 1 base at J; junction bases unmatched: 4. J is TRBJ2-7 and V is TRBV18; 7 nucleotides match TRBD1. The sequences come from CD4+ T cells sorted from blood, collected at approximately week 56, from a patient treated with tofacitinib. This sequence was found in a human donor with alopecia areata. The CDR3 spells CASSPQGATSYEQYF. The CDR3 coding sequence is TGTGCCAGCTCACCACAGGGGGCTACTTCCTACGAGCAGTACTTC.